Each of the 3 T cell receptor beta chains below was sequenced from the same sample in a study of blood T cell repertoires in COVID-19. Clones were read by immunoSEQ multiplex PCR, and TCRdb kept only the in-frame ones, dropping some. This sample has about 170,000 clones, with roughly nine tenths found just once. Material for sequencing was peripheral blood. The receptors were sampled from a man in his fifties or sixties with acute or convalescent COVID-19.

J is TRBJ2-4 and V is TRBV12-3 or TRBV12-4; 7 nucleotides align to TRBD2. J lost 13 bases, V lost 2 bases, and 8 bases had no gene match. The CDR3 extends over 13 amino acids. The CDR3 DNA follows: TGTGCCAGCAGTTTACCCGGACTAGTCAGGCAGTACTTC. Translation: CASSLPGLVRQYF.

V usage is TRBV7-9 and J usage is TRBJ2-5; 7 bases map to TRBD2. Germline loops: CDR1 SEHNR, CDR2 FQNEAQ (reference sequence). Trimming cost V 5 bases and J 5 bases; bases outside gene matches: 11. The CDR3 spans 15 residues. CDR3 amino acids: CASSLAGRAFETQYF. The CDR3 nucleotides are TGTGCCAGCAGCCTTGCTGGGAGGGCCTTTGAGACCCAGTACTTC.

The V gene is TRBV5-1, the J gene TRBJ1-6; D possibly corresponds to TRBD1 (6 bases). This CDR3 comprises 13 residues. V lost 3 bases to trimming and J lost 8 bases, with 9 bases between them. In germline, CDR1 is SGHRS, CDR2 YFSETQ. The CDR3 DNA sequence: TGCGCCAGCAGCTACTCAGGGGATTCACCCCTCCACTTT. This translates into CASSYSGDSPLHF.